Below, one TCR beta chain is given with its context. Its antigen remains unknown. Possible read error: a much larger clone is one base away. The V gene's germline CDR1 is LGHNA and CDR2 YNFKEQ. The CDR3 contains 16 residues. TCRdb itself ran the multiplex PCR reads through MiXCR, one entry per CDR3 protein. The sample yields tens of thousands of distinct CDR3 sequences, approximately 19% seen once. The data derive from a study of breast tumors, draining lymph nodes, adjacent tissues. General study findings and limits: Tumor TCR diversity was below lymph nodes but above nontumor tissue.

The lymph nodes were axillary draining lymph nodes from breast cancer patients. This TCR came from a female donor with breast cancer. Some clones in this sample may be carry-over from other donors' samples. The sample comprised axillary lymph node tissue. The rearrangement joins TRBV4-2 to TRBJ2-2; no reliable D call. The CDR3 bases are TGTGCCAGCAGCCAAGATCTCAGTGATTACACCGAGGAGCTGTTTTTT. Residues: CASSQDLSDYTEELFF.